This T cell receptor beta chain was profiled in a study of blood T cell repertoires in COVID-19. Repertoires were generated with immunoSEQ multiplex PCR, while TCRdb's copy carries only in-frame clones and drops some. The sample carries about 100,000 clones, 88% recorded once. CDR3 size: 16 residues. Trimming pared 3 bases from V and 0 bases from J, leaving 14 bases between. CDR1 is DFQATT, CDR2 SNEGSKA, per germline (reference sequence). This clonotype was obtained from a man over 45 with active or convalescent COVID-19. The rearrangement uses TRBV20-1 and TRBJ1-4; TRBD1 might be the D (5 bases). The sample was peripheral blood. CDR3 bases: TGCAGTGCTAGTGACCAGGGTTTAGCAACTAATGAAAAACTGTTTTTT. Translated, it gives CSASDQGLATNEKLFF.